This TCR beta chain stems from a study of cytomegalovirus exposure and HLA in healthy donors (dated by TCRdb to the late 2010s). Broadly, across the study: In an earlier analysis of roughly 500 of the donors, 276 Gb of sequence data and 90 million to 130 million unique TCR beta sequences from about 180 million T cells were reported. HLA typing covered class I and class II loci at four-digit resolution. In a later analysis, previously published TCR beta repertoires from hundreds of donors were re-analyzed and high-resolution HLA genotyping was added so that TCR occurrence patterns could be studied. A later genetic analysis took genome-wide SNP genotypes for about 60% of the roughly 670 donors and used that subset as a discovery cohort. To predict cytomegalovirus infection status, the study brought together high-throughput TCR immunosequencing, statistical association of individual TCRs with disease status, and machine learning. The study profiled the T cell repertoires of hundreds of subjects by immunosequencing and related them to cytomegalovirus serostatus. Across around 400 genotyped donors of the cohort, an average of about 220,000 unique TCR beta nucleotide sequences per donor were sequenced, and roughly 20% of those sequences were non-productive. Because of strong linkage in the cohort, five DR-DQ haplotypes were treated as single units for association and clustering. Donor age, sex, ethnicity and CMV serostatus were compiled together with the repertoire data. The aim of the study was to test whether cataloging public T cell receptors could identify signatures of past pathogen exposure. The number of typed donors differed by locus: about 620-640 for A, B, C, DRB1 and DQB1; approximately 520 for DQA1; around 610 for DPA1; and about 450 for DPB1. Every discovery cohort repertoire had been produced on one sequencing platform. Among the 398 genotyped donors, approximately 76% belonged to the genetic ancestry cluster associated with self-reported Caucasian donors. In addition to the first cohort of about 650 subjects, a separate validation cohort of about 120 different subjects was used. An earlier analysis of nearly 600 of the donors applied high-throughput TCR beta sequencing to assess whether each TCR beta V gene segment acted as functional or pseudogenic. The later analysis used no new phenotypic data to find candidate immune exposures, relying instead on TCR beta sequences and their occurrence across donors. An early release covering about 600 HLA-typed donors comprised approximately 300 gigabases of sequencing data and approximately 80 million unique TCR sequences. Results and caveats for the whole study, not just this receptor: A further reported finding was that TCR beta sequences accurately predicted the HLA-A and HLA-B alleles for most subjects in the first cohort. A later genetic analysis reported fewer N-insertions in productive TCRs among donors in an Asian-associated ancestry cluster than the roughly 620-donor mean. Roughly uniform sequencing depth across donors was assumed in presence/absence analyses, although this assumption may not hold. Specific HLA alleles were associated with 16,951 TCR beta sequences at a false discovery rate of 0.05 in a later analysis. In a later genetic analysis, a missense DCLRE1C variant was associated with V-gene and J-gene trimming of TCR beta chains, and the association was replicated in an independent cohort. According to the authors, the approach could potentially be generalized to other disease states and immunological phenotypes. Assigning TCR associations to individual alleles was difficult when HLA alleles, especially DR and DQ, strongly co-occurred. Most TCR sequences were seen in very few donors, while some public TCRs were found in many individuals. This cohort had only TCR beta chains sequenced, and the lack of alpha or paired-chain data limited which features could be detected. A cluster of highly shared sequence variants was judged likely to be a technical artifact of the sequencing pipeline. A later analysis reported that several top co-occurrence clusters appeared linked to parvovirus B19, influenza, CMV and Epstein-Barr virus. Because counts were too low, some 16 rarely observed V segments, including chromosome 9 orphons, were excluded from the earlier analysis of several hundred of the donors. Linkage disequilibrium might explain the correlated functional status among segregating V segments, but an unknown experimental factor could not be ruled out. Some IMGT-functional V segments, including TRBV6-2 and TRBV6-3, could not be distinguished by the 87-base-pair reads and were therefore excluded. A total of roughly 160 TCR beta chains were listed by the study as associated with cytomegalovirus. Because some donors lacked HLA typing at each locus, the association tests relied only on the typed subset. A later analysis found that TCR association rates varied across HLA loci, with DRB1 alleles showing the most associated TCRs and HLA-C alleles the fewest. A few of the identified cytomegalovirus-associated TCR beta chains were confirmed in vitro to be specific for cytomegalovirus antigens. In a later analysis, HLA-associated TCR beta chains showed more clonal expansion and lower generation probabilities than non-associated chains that were equally common. Broadly in line with IMGT annotations, most TCR beta V segments showed up in productive rearrangements about 87% or about 30% of the time in an earlier analysis of under 700 of the donors. A later analysis found that most CMV-associated TCR beta chains appeared HLA-restricted, with HLA associations seemingly driven largely by CMV exposure. Immune exposure information for the cohort was limited to CMV serostatus. The classifier was reported to diagnose cytomegalovirus status with high specificity and sensitivity in both the original and validation cohorts.

As regards this clone: Its recognized antigen is unknown. Base qualities are missing; no much larger clone stands one base away.

The cohort comprised 550 to 700 healthy bone marrow donors. At the time of sampling, every cohort member was nominally healthy, though immune exposures that went unrecorded were likely present. The donor tested CMV seronegative, placing the donor among the 352 seronegative members of the cohort. Each donor provided a peripheral blood sample, and peripheral blood mononuclear cells were used for TCR beta sequencing. The Qiagen DNeasy Blood Extraction Kit was used to extract genomic DNA from the blood cell samples. The library relied on the immunoSEQ multiplex PCR assay. The multiplex PCR relied on a mix of 60 forward primers for TCR Vbeta segments and 13 reverse primers for TCR Jbeta segments. Amplification of the CDR3 region of rearranged TCR beta genes was performed with a multiplex PCR assay on genomic DNA. The amplified TCR beta libraries were sequenced on the Illumina HiSeq System as 87-base-pair reads. Processing in the source paper ran as follows. A later analysis counted 75 million to 100 million unique TCR beta chains across the 666 repertoires, and 10 million to 12 million of these chains were shared by at least two donors. A nearest-neighbor algorithm error-corrected the raw reads and collapsed the reads into unique sequences, merging closely related sequences to remove PCR and sequencing errors. V, D and J gene segments were assigned by aligning CDR3 sequences to IMGT reference sequences. For a sequence to be retained, a match of at least six nucleotides was required to both a V gene segment and a J gene segment. Rearrangements were called productive when the CDR3 lacked stop codons and stayed in frame with V and J; all others were non-productive. CDR3 was defined according to IMGT convention as the region running from the second conserved V-encoded cysteine to the conserved J-encoded phenylalanine. The earlier analysis of fewer than 750 of the donors excluded sequences that lacked an unambiguous match to a single V gene segment. An earlier analysis of approximately 590 of the donors called V segments functional above 56.7% productive rearrangements and segregating when the between-donor standard deviation exceeded 5%. To diagnose cytomegalovirus status from the catalog of TCR beta chain sequences, a statistical classification framework was built. V and J gene assignment, in a later analysis, came from comparing TCR nucleotide sequences with IMGT/GENE-DB human TR gene sequences. The TCRdist pipeline was used in a later analysis to assign CDR3 sequences and most-parsimonious VDJ recombination scenarios. In a later analysis, each TCR beta chain was defined by its CDR3 amino acid sequence together with its V-gene family, and reads lacking a unique V-gene family were excluded. In a later analysis, around 600 highly shared, low-generation-probability nucleotide sequences were removed to address suspected cross-contamination and a sequencing artifact. For each public chain, a later analysis derived a clonal expansion index from normalized ranks of inferred template counts within each repertoire. Generation probabilities in a later analysis came from a VDJ recombination model fitted to out-of-frame rearrangements, and those results were checked against IGoR. In a later analysis, hypergeometric tests were used to score TCR-TCR, TCR-HLA and TCR-CMV co-occurrence, with a repertoire-size bias correction applied to TCR pairs. To estimate false discovery rates, a later analysis permuted the HLA or CMV assignments 20 times. In a later analysis, co-occurring TCRs were grouped using DBSCAN, and TCRdist sequence similarity was added for clustering within HLA-allele-positive subsets. For co-occurrence clustering, repertoires with fewer than 30,000 or more than 120,000 public chains were excluded, along with 5 or 6 repertoires with anomalous nucleotide sharing. Imported from immuneACCESS, the table was reduced by TCRdb to in-frame sequences with V and J called. These copies leave out some clones; in studies compared against another copy, an unresolved V gene accounts for under half, and the cause of the remainder is not known. V and J calls and clone size are given by that table; D and trimming were obtained from the DNA. Within this sample are under 95,000 clones, with less than 8% of them counted one time only. The ten largest clones take up approximately 2.4% of the sample.

There are 16 amino acids in the CDR3, from cysteine to phenylalanine inclusive. Only CDR3 DNA is held: 48 bases, read in frame from base 1. From a lookup of the germline V gene, CDR1 and CDR2 are SGHRS and YFSETQ. The junction shows trimming of 4 bases on V and 0 bases on J, plus 17 bases between the germline ends. This clonotype was sampled from a man aged 50 to 59 in good health and CMV-seronegative. The source material was PBMCs. The chain employs TRBV5-1 and TRBJ2-7; the best D guess is TRBD2, with 5 bases matching. The CDR3 region reads CASSLDGLAISYEQYF. The DNA sequence is as follows: TGCGCCAGCAGCCTGGATGGACTGGCTATCTCCTACGAGCAGTACTTC. The variable domain in full, with residues beyond the CDR3 obtained from the reference TRBV5-1 and TRBJ2-7 genes, is KAGVTQTPRYLIKTRGQQVTLSCSPISGHRSVSWYQQTPGQGLQFLFEYFSETQRNKGNFPGRFSGRQFSNSRSEMNVSTLELGDSALYLCASSLDGLAISYEQYFGPGTRLTVT.